The rows below give T cell receptor beta chains drawn from one sample of a study of T-cell memory formation after mild COVID-19. MiXCR, applied by TCRdb to the 5' RACE reads, yields one record per CDR3 protein. The sample holds approximately 260,000 distinct CDR3 sequences, about a sixth seen once. The sample was PBMCs or a T cell subset sorted from them (not recorded which). The receptors were gathered from a man between 18 and 29 years old who had mild COVID-19 (a few samples of this study predate the infection). Cell type and time point are not known. Each CDR3 is given with its conserved first and last residue. Size tells how often a clone was seen (once, few, many) or the class of an expanded clone, and some rows leave it out.

size	J	V	CDR3
few	TRBJ2-6	TRBV7-2	CASSLGAVSGANVLTF
-	TRBJ2-7	TRBV12-3/TRBV12-4	CASSLLGGSYEQYF
many	TRBJ1-1	TRBV7-6	CASSLNGAEAFF
many	TRBJ1-2	TRBV4-1	CASSLDTIGYGYTF
few	TRBJ2-2	TRBV18	CASSQTLRSRLNTGELFF
few	TRBJ2-7	TRBV15	CATSRDNPGREGGLYEQYF
few	TRBJ1-2	TRBV5-1	CASSFSGQGTNYGYTF
many	TRBJ2-1	TRBV5-1	CASSLTEKGYNEQFF
few	TRBJ1-6	TRBV7-9	CASSSQDLGPLHF
-	TRBJ2-3	TRBV2	CASGVVGGDTQYF